Included here is one TCR beta chain sequence, with context. A second PCR of 7 to 11 cycles used a sample-barcoded 5' primer and a J-beta primer mix. TCRdb independently ran MiXCR on the 5' RACE reads; one entry per CDR3 protein. This sample has over 600,000 distinct CDR3 sequences, with around 50% found just once. CDR1 and CDR2 from the germline V gene are MNHNS and SASEGT. Trimming stripped 0 bases from V and 0 bases from J, with 2 bases between. CDR3 length equals 13 residues. The data were obtained in a study of blood T cells in healthy people across ages. The rearrangement joins TRBV6-1 to TRBJ1-2; D remains unclear. The TCR comes from a man at least 80 years old in good health. The sample taken for sequencing was blood. The CDR3 DNA sequence: TGTGCCAGCAGTGAAGCCACTAACTATGGCTACACCTTC. Amino acids: CASSEATNYGYTF.